Sequencing of this TCR beta chain was carried out in a study of vaccination and CD4 T cells after COVID-19. About the research overall: In the convalescent cohort, there were six males and four females, two of them Hispanic. Ranging from 14 to 241, the interval between dose two and post-vaccine sampling had a median of roughly 10 weeks. The stimulus for the cells was overlapping spike peptides derived from SARS-CoV-2, HCoV-NL63, HCoV-OC43 and HCoV-229E.

About this clonotype: Antigen: not known.

This CDR3 contains 14 residues. V shed 0 bases and J shed 10 bases, with 15 bases lying between them. In germline, CDR1 is SGHRS, CDR2 YFSETQ. The Oncomine TCR Beta short-read assay generated sequence data from the DNA of cultured CD4+ T cells. A single record per CDR3 protein comes from TCRdb applying MiXCR to the PCR reads. Of about 15,000 distinct CDR3 sequences listed, about 48% are singletons. Treatment defined: approximately 10-day PBMC culture with coronavirus spike peptide pools or control peptides (ViraFEST assay). ViraFEST expanded antigen-specific T cells with peptide pools, then sequenced TCRs.

The sequence came from a human donor who had recovered from COVID-19. V gene TRBV5-1 combines with J gene TRBJ2-3, with D uncertain. The sequenced material came from CD4+ T cells from blood, cultured in vitro. CDR3 region: CASSLDRVEWSQYF. CDR3 bases: TGCGCCAGCAGCTTGGATCGGGTTGAGTGGTCGCAGTATTTT.